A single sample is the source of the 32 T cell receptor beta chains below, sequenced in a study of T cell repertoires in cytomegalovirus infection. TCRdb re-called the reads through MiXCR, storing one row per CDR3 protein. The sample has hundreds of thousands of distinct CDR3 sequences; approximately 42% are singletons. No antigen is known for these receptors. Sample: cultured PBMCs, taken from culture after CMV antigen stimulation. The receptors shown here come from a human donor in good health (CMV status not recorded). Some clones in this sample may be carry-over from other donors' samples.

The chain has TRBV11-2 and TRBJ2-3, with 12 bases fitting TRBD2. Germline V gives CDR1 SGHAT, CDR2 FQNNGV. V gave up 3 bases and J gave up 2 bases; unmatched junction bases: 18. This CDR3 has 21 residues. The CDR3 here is CASSFPLVLAGGGRNTDTQYF. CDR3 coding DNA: TGTGCCAGCAGCTTTCCCCTAGTACTAGCGGGAGGAGGCAGGAACACAGATACGCAGTATTTT.

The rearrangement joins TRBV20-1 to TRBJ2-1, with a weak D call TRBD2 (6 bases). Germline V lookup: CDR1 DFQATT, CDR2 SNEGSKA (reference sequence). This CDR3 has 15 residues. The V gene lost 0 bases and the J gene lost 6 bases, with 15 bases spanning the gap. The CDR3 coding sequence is TGCAGTGCTAGAGATCTGGCGGGAACTCTCAATGAGCAGTTCTTC. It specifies CSARDLAGTLNEQFF.

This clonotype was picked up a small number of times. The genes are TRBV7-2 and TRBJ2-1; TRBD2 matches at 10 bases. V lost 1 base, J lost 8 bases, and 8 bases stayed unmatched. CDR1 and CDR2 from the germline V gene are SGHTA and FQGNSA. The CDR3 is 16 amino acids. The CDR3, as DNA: TGTGCCAGCAGCTTAGTCCGGCCTAGCGGGAGCTATGAGCAGTTCTTC. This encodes CASSLVRPSGSYEQFF.

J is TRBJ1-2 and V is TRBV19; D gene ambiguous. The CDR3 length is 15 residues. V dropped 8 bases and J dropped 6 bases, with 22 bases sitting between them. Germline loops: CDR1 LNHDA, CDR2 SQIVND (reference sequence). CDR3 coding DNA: TGTGCCAGTCGCTTAAGGGAGTTTTTAGGACATGGCTACACCTTC. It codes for CASRLREFLGHGYTF.

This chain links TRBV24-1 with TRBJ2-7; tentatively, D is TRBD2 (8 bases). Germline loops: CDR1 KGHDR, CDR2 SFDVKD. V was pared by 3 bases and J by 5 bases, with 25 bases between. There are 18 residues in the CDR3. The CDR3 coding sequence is TGTGCCACCAGTGATGAAACTATTCGGGGGGGCAGGGGGGACGAGCAGTACTTC. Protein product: CATSDETIRGGRGDEQYF.

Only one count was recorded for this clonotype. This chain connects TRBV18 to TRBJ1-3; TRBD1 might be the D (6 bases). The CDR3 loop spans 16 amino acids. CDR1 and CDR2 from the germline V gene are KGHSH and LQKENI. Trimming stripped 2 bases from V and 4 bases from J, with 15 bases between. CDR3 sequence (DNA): TGTGCCAGCTCACCATCAGGGGCCGGGAGCGGAAACACCATATATTTT. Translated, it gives CASSPSGAGSGNTIYF.

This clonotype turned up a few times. DNA of the CDR3: TGTGCCAGCAGCCCCCGGGACAGGTATTCTAATGAGCAGTTCTTC. It codes for CASSPRDRYSNEQFF. The chain combines TRBV7-2 with TRBJ2-1, with 8 nucleotides matching TRBD1. Germline V CDR1 and CDR2: SGHTA, FQGNSA. CDR3 length: 15 residues. After removal of 5 bases from V and 7 bases from J, the junction contained 10 bases not matched to a gene.

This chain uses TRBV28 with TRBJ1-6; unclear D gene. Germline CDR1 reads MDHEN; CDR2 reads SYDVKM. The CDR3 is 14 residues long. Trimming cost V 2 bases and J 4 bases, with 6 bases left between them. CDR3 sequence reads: CASSLLEYNSPLHF. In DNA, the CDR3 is TGTGCCAGCAGTTTACTGGAGTATAATTCACCCCTCCACTTT. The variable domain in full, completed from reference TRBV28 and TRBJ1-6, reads DVKVTQSSRYLVKRTGEKVFLECVQDMDHENMFWYRQDPGLGLRLIYFSYDVKMKEKGDIPEGYSVSREKKERFSLILESASTNQTSMYLCASSLLEYNSPLHFGNGTRLTVT.

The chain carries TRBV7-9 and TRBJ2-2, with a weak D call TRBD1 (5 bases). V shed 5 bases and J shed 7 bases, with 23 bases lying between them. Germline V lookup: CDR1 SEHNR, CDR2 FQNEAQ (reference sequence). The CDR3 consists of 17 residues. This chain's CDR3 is CASSAVFAGDQGGELFF. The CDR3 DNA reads TGTGCCAGCAGCGCGGTATTTGCAGGTGATCAGGGCGGGGAGCTGTTTTTT.

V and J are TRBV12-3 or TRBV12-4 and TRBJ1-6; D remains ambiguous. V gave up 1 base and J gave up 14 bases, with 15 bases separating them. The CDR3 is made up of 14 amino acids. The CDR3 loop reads CASSLGTALSALHF. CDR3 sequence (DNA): TGTGCCAGCAGTTTAGGGACTGCTTTGTCGGCCCTCCACTTT.

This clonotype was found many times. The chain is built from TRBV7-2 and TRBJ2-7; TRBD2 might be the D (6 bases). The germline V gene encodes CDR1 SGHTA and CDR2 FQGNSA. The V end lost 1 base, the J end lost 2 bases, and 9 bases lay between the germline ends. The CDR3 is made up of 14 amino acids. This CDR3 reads CASSLGGGAYEQYF. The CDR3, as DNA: TGTGCCAGCAGCTTAGGAGGCGGGGCCTACGAGCAGTACTTC.

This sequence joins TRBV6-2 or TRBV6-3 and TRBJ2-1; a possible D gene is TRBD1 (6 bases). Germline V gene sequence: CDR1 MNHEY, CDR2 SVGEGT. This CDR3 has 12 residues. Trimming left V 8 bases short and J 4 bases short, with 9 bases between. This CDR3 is CASRDIYNEQFF. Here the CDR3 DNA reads TGTGCCAGCCGGGACATTTACAATGAGCAGTTCTTC.

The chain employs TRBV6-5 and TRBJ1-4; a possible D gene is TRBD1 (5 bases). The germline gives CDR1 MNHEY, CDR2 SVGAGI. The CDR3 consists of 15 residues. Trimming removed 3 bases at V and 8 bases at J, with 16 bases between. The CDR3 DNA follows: TGTGCCAGCAGTTATTCCGGATCAGGGAGGGAAAAACTGTTTTTT. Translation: CASSYSGSGREKLFF.

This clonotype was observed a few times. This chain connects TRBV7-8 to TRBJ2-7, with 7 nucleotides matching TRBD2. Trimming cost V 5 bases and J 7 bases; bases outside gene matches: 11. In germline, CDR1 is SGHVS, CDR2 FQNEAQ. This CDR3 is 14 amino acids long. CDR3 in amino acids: CASSLSGPGWEQYF. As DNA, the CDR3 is TGTGCCAGCAGCCTTAGCGGGCCCGGATGGGAGCAGTACTTC.

Here the CDR3 reads CASGPHRASGIETQYF. The CDR3, as DNA: TGTGCTAGTGGTCCACATCGGGCTAGCGGGATAGAGACCCAGTACTTC. J is TRBJ2-5 and V is TRBV12-5; 9 nucleotides agree with TRBD2. The CDR3 is 16 residues long. Germline V lookup: CDR1 LGHNT, CDR2 FRNRAP. With 5 bases clipped from V and 4 bases from J, the junction kept 11 bases outside the gene matches.

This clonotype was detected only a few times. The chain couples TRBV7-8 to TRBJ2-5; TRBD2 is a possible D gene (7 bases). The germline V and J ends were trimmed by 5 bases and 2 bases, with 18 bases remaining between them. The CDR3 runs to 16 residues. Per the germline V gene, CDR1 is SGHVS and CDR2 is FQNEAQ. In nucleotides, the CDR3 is TGTGCCAGCAGCCCTGCGGGGGCTACGGTGCAAGAGACCCAGTACTTC. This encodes CASSPAGATVQETQYF.

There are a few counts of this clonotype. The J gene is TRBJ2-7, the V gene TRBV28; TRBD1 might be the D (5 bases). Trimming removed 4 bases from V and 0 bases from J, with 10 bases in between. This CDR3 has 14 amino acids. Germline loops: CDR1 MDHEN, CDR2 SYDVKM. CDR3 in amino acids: CASSSLQGSYEQYF. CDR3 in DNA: TGTGCCAGCAGTTCCCTCCAGGGCTCCTACGAGCAGTACTTC.

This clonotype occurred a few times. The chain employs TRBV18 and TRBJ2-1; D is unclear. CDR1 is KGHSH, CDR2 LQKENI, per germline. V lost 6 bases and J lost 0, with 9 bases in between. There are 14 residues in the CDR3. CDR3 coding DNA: TGTGCCAGCTCCCAGCTTGGCTCCTACAATGAGCAGTTCTTC. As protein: CASSQLGSYNEQFF.

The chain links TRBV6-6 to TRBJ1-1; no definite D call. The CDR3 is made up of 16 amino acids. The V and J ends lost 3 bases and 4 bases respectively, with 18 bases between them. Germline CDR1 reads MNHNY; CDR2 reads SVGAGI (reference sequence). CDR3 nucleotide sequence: TGTGCCAGCAGTTATTGGAGGGCAGAATCCGTCACTGAAGCTTTCTTT. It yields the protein CASSYWRAESVTEAFF.

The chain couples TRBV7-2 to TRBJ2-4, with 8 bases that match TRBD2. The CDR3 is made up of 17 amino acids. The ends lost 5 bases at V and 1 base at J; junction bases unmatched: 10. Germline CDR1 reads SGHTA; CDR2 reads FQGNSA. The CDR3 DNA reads TGTGCCAGCAGCCCAGTCGGGGGGGCTTTGGCCAAAAACATTCAGTACTTC. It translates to CASSPVGGALAKNIQYF.

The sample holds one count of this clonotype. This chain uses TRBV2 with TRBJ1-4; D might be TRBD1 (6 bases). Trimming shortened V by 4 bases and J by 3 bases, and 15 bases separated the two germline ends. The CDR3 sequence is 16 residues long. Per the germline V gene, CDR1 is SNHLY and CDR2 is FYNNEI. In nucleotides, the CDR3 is TGTGCCAGCAGTGCAAACAGGGCCACGGCTAATGAAAAACTGTTTTTT. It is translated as CASSANRATANEKLFF. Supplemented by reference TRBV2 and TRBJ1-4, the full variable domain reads EPEVTQTPSHQVTQMGQEVILRCVPISNHLYFYWYRQILGQKVEFLVSFYNNEISEKSEIFDDQFSVERPDGSNFTLKIRSTKLEDSAMYFCASSANRATANEKLFFGSGTQLSVL.

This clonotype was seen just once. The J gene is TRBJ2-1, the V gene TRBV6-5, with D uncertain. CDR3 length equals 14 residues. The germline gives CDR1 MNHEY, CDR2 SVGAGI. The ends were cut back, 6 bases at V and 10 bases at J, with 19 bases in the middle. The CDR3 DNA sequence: TGTGCCAGCAGCCCTCACCCGTACGGTCGGGAGCAGTTCTTC. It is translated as CASSPHPYGREQFF.

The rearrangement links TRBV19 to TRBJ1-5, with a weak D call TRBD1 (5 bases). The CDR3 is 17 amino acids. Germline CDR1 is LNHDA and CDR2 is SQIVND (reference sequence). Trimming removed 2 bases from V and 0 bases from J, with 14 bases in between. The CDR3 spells CASSIWGSVYSNQPQHF. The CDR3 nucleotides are TGTGCCAGTAGTATATGGGGGAGCGTTTATAGCAATCAGCCCCAGCATTTT.

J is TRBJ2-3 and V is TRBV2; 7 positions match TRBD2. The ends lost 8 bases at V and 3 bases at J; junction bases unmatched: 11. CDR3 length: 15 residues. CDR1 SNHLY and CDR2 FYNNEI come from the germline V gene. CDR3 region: CASALGGGRTDTQYF. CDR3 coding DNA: TGTGCCAGCGCCCTCGGCGGCGGGAGAACAGATACGCAGTATTTT.

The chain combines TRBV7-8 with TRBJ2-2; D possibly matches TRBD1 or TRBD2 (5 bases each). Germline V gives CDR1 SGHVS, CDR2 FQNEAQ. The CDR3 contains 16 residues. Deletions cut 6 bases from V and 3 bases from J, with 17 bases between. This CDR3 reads CASRGDQGYHTGELFF. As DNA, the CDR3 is TGTGCCAGCAGGGGGGATCAGGGCTATCACACCGGGGAGCTGTTTTTT.

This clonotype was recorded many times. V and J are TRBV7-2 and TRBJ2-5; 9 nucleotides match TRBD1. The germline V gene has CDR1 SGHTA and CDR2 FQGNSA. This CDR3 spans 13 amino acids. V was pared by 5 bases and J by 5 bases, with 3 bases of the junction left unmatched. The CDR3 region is CASSPDRGETQYF. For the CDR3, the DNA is TGTGCCAGCAGCCCGGACAGGGGCGAGACCCAGTACTTC.

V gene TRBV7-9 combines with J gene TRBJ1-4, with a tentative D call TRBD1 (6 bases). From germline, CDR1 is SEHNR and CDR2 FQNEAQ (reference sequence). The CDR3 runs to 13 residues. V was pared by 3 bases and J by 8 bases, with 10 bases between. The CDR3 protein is CASSFWGQEKLFF. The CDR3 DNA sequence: TGTGCCAGCAGCTTCTGGGGGCAGGAAAAACTGTTTTTT.

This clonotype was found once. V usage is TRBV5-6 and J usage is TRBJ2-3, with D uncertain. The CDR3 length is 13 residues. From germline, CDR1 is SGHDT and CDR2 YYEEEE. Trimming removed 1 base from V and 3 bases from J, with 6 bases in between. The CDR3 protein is CASSLKVTDTQYF. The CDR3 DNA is TGTGCCAGCAGCTTGAAAGTAACAGATACGCAGTATTTT.

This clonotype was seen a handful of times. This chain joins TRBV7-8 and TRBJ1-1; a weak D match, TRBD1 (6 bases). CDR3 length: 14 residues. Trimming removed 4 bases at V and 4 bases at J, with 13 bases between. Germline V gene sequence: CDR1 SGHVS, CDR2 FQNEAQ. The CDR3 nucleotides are TGTGCCAGCAGCTACAACAGGGCGACCACTGAAGCTTTCTTT. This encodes CASSYNRATTEAFF.

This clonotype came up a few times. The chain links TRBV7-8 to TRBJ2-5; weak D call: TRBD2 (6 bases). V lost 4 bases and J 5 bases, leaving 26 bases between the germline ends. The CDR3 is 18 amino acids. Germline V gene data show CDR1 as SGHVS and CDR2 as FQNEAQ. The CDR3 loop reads CASSSPRGRKGYSETQYF. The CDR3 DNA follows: TGTGCCAGCAGCTCGCCCCGTGGGAGGAAAGGATATTCGGAGACCCAGTACTTC.

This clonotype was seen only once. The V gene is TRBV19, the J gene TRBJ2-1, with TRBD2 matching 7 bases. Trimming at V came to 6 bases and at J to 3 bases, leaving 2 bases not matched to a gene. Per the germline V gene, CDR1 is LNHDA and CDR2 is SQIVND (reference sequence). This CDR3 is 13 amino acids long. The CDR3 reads CASRGTNYNEQFF. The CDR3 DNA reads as TGTGCCAGTAGAGGGACTAACTACAATGAGCAGTTCTTC.

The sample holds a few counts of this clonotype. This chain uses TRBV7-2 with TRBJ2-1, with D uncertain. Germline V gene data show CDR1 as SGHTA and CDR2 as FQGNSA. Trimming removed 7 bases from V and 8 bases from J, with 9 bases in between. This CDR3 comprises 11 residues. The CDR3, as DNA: TGTGCCAGCAACACCGGGTATGAGCAGTTCTTC. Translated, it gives CASNTGYEQFF.